The clone carrying this TCR beta chain was recorded at least ten times. V was shortened by 2 bases and J by 5 bases, with 9 bases between the two germline ends. Germline lookup yields CDR1 DFQATT and CDR2 SNEGSKA (reference sequence). This CDR3 comprises 12 residues. The data originate from a study of T cells after yellow fever vaccination. Regarding the study as a whole: The CD4 compartment and the CD8 compartment contained a small share of clonotypes in common.

Generation of TCR cDNA used 5'RACE template switching (which added a universal primer site and UMIs). TCRdb re-called the 5' RACE reads through MiXCR, storing one row per CDR3 protein. Of fewer than 35,000 distinct CDR3 sequences listed, roughly a tenth are singletons. Specimen: PBMCs, either bulk or a sorted T-cell subset (CD4+, CD8+, memory, or dextramer-sorted; not recorded which), collected approximately 16 days after the first yellow fever vaccination. The sequence was collected from a man aged 18 to 29 who received the YFV17D yellow fever vaccine. The J gene is TRBJ2-5, the V gene TRBV20-1, with D unclear. Written as DNA, the CDR3 is TGCAGTGCTAGACTAGTTTCGGAGACCCAGTACTTC. It yields the protein CSARLVSETQYF.